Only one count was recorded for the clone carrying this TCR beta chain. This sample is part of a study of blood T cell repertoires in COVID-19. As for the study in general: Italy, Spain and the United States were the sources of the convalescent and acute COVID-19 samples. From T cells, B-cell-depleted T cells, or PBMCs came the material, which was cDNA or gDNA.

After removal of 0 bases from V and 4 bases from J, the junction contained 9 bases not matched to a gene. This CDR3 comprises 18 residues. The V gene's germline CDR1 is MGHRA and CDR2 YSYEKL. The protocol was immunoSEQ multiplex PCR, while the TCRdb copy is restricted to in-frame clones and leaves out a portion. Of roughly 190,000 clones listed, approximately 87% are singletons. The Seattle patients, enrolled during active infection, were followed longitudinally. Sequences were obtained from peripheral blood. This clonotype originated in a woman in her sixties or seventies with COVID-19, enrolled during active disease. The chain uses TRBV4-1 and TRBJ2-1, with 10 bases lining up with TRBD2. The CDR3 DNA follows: TGCGCCAGCAGCCAAGAAGGTCTCGGGACTAGCGTATACAATGAGCAGTTCTTC. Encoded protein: CASSQEGLGTSVYNEQFF.